Below are 7 T cell receptor beta chains sequenced from a single sample in a study of neurological immune-mediated disorders. One entry per CDR3 protein results from TCRdb running MiXCR on the 5' RACE reads. The sample holds 45,000 to 55,000 distinct CDR3 sequences, roughly 3.8% seen once. The sample consisted of PBMCs. These receptors all stem from a man in his sixties with multiple sclerosis.

A remark on this clonotype: Likely a read error: the CDR3 ends without its conserved phenylalanine or tryptophan. J is TRBJ1-6 and V is TRBV5-1; no firm D call. V shed 0 bases and J shed 9 bases, with 13 bases lying between them. The CDR3 covers 15 residues. Per germline, CDR1 SGHRS and CDR2 YFSETQ. CDR3: CASSLDGRESSPLHN. In DNA, the CDR3 is TGCGCCAGCAGCTTGGACGGACGGGAAAGTTCACCCCTCCACAAT.

This clonotype was detected many times. The chain employs TRBV5-1 and TRBJ2-2, with D perhaps TRBD2 (5 bases). The germline V gene has CDR1 SGHRS and CDR2 YFSETQ. V was pared by 4 bases and J by 1 base, with 8 bases between. CDR3 length: 14 residues. The CDR3 sequence: CASSLAENTGELFF. CDR3 DNA sequence: TGCGCCAGCAGCCTAGCAGAGAACACCGGGGAGCTGTTTTTT.

The table lists this clonotype with many counts. This chain uses TRBV25-1 with TRBJ1-1, with D uncertain. V gave up 4 bases and J gave up 3 bases, with 6 bases separating them. The CDR3 is made up of 12 amino acids. The germline V gene has CDR1 MGHDK and CDR2 SYGVNS. The CDR3 region is CASSAFDTEAFF. The CDR3 coding sequence is TGTGCCAGCAGTGCGTTTGACACTGAAGCTTTCTTT.

This clonotype was seen at least ten times. The J gene is TRBJ1-6, the V gene TRBV5-1; no firm D call. The CDR3 sequence is 13 residues long. CDR1 and CDR2 from the germline V gene are SGHRS and YFSETQ. The germline V and J ends were trimmed by 2 bases and 10 bases, with 10 bases remaining between them. For the CDR3, the DNA is TGCGCCAGCAGCTTTACGATGGACTCACCCCTCCACTTT. Protein product: CASSFTMDSPLHF. The full variable domain, its missing parts supplied by reference TRBV5-1 and TRBJ1-6, is KAGVTQTPRYLIKTRGQQVTLSCSPISGHRSVSWYQQTPGQGLQFLFEYFSETQRNKGNFPGRFSGRQFSNSRSEMNVSTLELGDSALYLCASSFTMDSPLHFGNGTRLTVT.

This clonotype has at least ten counts. The rearrangement uses TRBV24-1 and TRBJ2-5; the D is unclear. Per germline, CDR1 KGHDR and CDR2 SFDVKD. The V gene lost 10 bases and the J gene lost 7 bases, with 18 bases spanning the gap. There are 13 residues in the CDR3. For the CDR3, the DNA is TGTGCCACGTCCCTTAGGTGGGGTGGGACCCAGTACTTC. Translated, it gives CATSLRWGGTQYF.

This clonotype has ten or more counts. J is TRBJ1-2 and V is TRBV6-5; TRBD1 matches at 7 bases. The germline CDR1 and CDR2 sequences are MNHEY and SVGAGI. The V segment lost 5 bases and the J segment 4 bases; nucleotides outside the gene matches: 7. The CDR3 is 14 amino acids. This CDR3 is CASSDAGGSYGYTF. DNA for the CDR3: TGTGCCAGCAGTGACGCAGGGGGAAGCTATGGCTACACCTTC.

This clonotype was seen many times. The J gene is TRBJ2-7, the V gene TRBV5-1; 7 bases fit TRBD2. The CDR3 length is 14 residues. After removal of 4 bases from V and 2 bases from J, the junction contained 6 bases not matched to a gene. Germline CDR1 reads SGHRS; CDR2 reads YFSETQ. CDR3 sequence: CASSPRGRPYEQYF. The CDR3 DNA reads as TGCGCCAGCAGCCCGCGGGGGAGACCCTACGAGCAGTACTTC.